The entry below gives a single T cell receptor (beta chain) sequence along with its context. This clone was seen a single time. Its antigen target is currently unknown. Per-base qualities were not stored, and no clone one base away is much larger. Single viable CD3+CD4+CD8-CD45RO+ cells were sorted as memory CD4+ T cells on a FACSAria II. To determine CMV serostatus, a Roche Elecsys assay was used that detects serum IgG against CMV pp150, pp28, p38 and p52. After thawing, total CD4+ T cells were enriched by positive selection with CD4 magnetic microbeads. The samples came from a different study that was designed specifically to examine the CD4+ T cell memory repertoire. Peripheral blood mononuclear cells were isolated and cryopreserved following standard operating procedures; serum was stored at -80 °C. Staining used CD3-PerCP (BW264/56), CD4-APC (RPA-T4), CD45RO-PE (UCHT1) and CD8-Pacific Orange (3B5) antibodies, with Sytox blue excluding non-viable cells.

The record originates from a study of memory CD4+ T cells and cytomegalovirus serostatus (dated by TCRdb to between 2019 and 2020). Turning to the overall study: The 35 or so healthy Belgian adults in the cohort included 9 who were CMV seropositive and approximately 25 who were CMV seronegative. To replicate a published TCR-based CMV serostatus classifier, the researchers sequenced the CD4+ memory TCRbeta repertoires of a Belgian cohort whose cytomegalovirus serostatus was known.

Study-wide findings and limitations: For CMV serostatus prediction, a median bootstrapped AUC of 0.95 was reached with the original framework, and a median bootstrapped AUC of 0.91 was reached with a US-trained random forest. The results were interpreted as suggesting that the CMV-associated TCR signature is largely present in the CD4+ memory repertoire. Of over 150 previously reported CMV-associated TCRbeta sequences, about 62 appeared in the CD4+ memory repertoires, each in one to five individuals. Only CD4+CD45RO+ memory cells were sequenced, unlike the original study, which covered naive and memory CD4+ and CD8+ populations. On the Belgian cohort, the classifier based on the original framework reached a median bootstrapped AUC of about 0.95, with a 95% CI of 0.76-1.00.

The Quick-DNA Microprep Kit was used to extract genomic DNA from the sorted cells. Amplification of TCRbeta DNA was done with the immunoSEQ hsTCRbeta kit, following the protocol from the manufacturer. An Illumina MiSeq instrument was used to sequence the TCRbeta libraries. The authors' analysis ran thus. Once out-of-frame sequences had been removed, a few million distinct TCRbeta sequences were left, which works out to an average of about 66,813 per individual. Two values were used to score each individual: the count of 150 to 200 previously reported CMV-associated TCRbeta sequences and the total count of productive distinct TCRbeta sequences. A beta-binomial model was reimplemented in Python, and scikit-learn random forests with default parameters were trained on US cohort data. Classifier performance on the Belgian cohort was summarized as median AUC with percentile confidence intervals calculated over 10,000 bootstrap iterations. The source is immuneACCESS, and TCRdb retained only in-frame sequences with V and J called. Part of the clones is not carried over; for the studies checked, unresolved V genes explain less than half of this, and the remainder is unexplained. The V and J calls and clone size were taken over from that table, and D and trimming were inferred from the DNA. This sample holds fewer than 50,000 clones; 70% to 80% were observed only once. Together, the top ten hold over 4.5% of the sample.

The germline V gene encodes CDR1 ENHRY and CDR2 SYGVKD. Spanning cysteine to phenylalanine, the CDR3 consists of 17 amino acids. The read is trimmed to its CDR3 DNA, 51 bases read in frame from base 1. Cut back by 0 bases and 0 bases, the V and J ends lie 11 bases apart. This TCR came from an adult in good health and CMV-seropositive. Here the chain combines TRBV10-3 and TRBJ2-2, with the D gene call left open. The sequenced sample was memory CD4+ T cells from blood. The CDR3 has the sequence CAISESPGTPNTGELFF. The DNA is TGTGCCATCAGTGAGTCGCCGGGTACCCCGAACACCGGGGAGCTGTTTTTT.